This T cell receptor beta chain emerged from a study of PD-L1 blockade in urothelial cancer. About the study: Individuals in the cohort had been given 0 to 3 earlier chemotherapy regimens. At 3 weeks (second dose) and 6 weeks after starting treatment, blood was analyzed.

V lost 3 bases, J lost 10 bases, and 14 bases stayed unmatched. CDR1 and CDR2 (germline): MDHEN, SYDVKM. The CDR3 sequence is 16 residues long. Study-wide results and limits: Pretreatment TCR clonality in blood, when below the median, was predictive of better survival.

Method: immunoSEQ multiplex PCR; TCRdb's copy keeps in-frame clones and lacks some. In the table there are about 43,000 clones, 88% of which are singletons. Of note for this clone: Antigen: not known.

The receptor comes from a woman aged 55 to 70 with urothelial cancer. The input for sequencing was PBMCs, taken around atezolizumab (anti-PD-L1) treatment. This chain joins TRBV28 and TRBJ2-1, with TRBD2 identical over 8 bases. The CDR3 nucleotides are TGTGCCAGCAGTTTTCGTCGGGAGGGCCCCAACGGCGAGCAGTTCTTC. Protein product: CASSFRREGPNGEQFF.